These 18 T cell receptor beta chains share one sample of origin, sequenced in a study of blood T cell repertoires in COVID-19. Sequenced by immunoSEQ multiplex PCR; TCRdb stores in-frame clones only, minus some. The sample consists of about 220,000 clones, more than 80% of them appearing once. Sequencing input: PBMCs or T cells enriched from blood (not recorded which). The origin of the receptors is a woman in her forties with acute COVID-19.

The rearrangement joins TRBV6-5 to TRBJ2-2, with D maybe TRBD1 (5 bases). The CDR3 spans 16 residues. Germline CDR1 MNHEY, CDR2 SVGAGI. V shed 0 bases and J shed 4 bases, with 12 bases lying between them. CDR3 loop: CASSYSNRIVTGELFF. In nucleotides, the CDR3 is TGTGCCAGCAGTTACTCGAACAGGATAGTCACCGGGGAGCTGTTTTTT.

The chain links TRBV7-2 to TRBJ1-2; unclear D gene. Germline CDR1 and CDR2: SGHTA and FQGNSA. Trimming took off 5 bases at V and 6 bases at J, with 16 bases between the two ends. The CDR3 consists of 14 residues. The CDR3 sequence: CASSAPGIFNGYTF. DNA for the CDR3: TGTGCCAGCAGCGCACCCGGGATATTCAATGGCTACACCTTC.

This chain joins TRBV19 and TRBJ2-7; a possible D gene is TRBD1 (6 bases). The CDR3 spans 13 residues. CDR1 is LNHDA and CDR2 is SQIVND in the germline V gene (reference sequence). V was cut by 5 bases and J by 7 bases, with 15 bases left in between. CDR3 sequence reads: CASSGNRVGEQYF. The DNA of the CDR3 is TGTGCCAGTAGTGGCAACAGGGTCGGGGAGCAGTACTTC.

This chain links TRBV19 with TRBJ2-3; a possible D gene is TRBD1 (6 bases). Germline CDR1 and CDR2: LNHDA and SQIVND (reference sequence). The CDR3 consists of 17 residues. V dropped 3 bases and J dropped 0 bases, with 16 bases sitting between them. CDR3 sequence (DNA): TGTGCCAGTAGTATTCTCCCCTACAGGGTGAGCACAGATACGCAGTATTTT. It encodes CASSILPYRVSTDTQYF.

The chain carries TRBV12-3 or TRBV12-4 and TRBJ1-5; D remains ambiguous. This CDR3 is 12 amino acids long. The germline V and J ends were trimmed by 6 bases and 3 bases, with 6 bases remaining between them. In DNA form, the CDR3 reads TGTGCCAGCAGGCAGGACAATCAGCCCCAGCATTTT. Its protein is CASRQDNQPQHF.

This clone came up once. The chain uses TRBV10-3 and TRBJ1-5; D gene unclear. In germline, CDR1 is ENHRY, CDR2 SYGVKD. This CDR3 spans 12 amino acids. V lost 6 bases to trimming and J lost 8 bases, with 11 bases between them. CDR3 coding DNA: TGTGCCATCAGCGACACCTATGAGCCCCAGCATTTT. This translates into CAISDTYEPQHF.

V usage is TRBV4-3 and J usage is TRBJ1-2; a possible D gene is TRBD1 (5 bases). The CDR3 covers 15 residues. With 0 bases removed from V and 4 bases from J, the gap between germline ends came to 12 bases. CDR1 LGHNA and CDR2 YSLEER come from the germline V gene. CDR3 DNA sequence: TGCGCCAGCAGCCAAGATCTGACAGCGAGCTATGGCTACACCTTC. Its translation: CASSQDLTASYGYTF.

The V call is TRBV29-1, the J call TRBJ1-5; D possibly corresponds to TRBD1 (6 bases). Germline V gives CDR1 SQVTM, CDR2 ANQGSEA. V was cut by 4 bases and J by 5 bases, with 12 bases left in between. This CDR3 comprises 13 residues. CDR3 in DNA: TGCAGCGTTGCCCGGTCAGGGGATCAGCCCCAGCATTTT. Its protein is CSVARSGDQPQHF.

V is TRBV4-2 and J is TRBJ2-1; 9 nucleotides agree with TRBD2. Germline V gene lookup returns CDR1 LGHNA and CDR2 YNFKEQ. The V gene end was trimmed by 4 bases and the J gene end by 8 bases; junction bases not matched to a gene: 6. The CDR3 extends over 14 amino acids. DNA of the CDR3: TGTGCCAGCAGCCCAGCGGGGGGCAGGGATGAGCAGTTCTTC. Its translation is CASSPAGGRDEQFF.

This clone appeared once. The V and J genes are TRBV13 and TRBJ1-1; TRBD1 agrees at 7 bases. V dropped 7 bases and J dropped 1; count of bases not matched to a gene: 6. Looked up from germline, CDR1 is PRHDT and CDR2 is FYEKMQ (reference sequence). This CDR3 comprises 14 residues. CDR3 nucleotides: TGTGCCAGCACCCGGACAGGAGCGAACACTGAAGCTTTCTTT. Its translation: CASTRTGANTEAFF.

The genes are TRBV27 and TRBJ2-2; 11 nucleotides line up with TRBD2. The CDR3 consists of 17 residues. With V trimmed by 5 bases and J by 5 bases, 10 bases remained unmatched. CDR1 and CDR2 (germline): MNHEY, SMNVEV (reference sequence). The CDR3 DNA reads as TGTGCCAGCAGTCCGGCGCCGGGACTAGCGGCTACCGGGGAGCTGTTTTTT. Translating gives CASSPAPGLAATGELFF.

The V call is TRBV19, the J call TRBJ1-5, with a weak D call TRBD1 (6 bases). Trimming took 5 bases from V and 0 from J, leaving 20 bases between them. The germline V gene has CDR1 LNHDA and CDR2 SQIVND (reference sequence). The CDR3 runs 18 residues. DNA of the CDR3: TGTGCCAGTAGTCCACCCCGCTGGACAGAGAATAGCAATCAGCCCCAGCATTTT. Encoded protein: CASSPPRWTENSNQPQHF.

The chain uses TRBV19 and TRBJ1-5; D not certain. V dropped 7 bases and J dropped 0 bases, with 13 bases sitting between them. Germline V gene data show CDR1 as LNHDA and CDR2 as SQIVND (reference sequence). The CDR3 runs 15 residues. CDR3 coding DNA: TGTGCCAGTACATATGAGCCTCATAGCAATCAGCCCCAGCATTTT. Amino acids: CASTYEPHSNQPQHF. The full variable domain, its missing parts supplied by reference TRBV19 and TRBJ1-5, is DGGITQSPKYLFRKEGQNVTLSCEQNLNHDAMYWYRQDPGQGLRLIYYSQIVNDFQKGDIAEGYSVSREKKESFPLTVTSAQKNPTAFYLCASTYEPHSNQPQHFGDGTRLSIL.

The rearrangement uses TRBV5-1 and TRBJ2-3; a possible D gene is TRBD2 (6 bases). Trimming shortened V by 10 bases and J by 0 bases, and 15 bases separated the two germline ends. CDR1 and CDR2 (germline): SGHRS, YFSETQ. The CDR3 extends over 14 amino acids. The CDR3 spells CAARAGLSTDTQYF. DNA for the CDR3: TGCGCCGCCAGGGCGGGGCTTAGCACAGATACGCAGTATTTT.

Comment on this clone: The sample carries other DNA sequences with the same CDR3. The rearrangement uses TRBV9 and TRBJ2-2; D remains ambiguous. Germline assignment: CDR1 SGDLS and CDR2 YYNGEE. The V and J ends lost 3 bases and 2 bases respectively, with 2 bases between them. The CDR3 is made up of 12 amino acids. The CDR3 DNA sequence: TGTGCCAGCAGCGCTAACACCGGGGAGCTGTTTTTT. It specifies CASSANTGELFF.

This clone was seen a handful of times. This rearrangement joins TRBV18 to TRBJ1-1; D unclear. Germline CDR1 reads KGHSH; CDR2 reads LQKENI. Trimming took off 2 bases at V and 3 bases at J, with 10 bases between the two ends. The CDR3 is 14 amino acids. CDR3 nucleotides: TGTGCCAGCTCACCAGAAACAGATCACACTGAAGCTTTCTTT. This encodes CASSPETDHTEAFF.

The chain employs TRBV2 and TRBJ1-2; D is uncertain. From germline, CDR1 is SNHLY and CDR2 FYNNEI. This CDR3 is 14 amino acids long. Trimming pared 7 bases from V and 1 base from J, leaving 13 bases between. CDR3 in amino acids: CASTRESLNYGYTF. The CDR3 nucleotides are TGTGCCAGCACCCGAGAGAGCCTTAACTATGGCTACACCTTC.

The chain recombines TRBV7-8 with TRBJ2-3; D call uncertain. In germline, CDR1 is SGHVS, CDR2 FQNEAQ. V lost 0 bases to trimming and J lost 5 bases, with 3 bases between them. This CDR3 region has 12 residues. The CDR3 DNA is TGTGCCAGCAGCTTAGCCATAGATACGCAGTATTTT. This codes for CASSLAIDTQYF.